The subject of this entry is one T cell receptor beta chain. The sample originates from a study of CD8+ T cells in alopecia areata. For the study at large: For 6 to 18 months, tofacitinib was taken, and 6 months off drug followed.

RNA extraction was followed by reverse transcription into cDNA, which acted as the sequencing template. Measured with immunoSEQ multiplex PCR; TCRdb has only the in-frame clones, and not every one. The sample includes more than 200,000 clones, roughly two thirds of them seen just once. V shed 4 bases and J 12 bases; nucleotides not matched to a gene: 12. Germline CDR1 reads MNHNY; CDR2 reads SVGAGI (reference sequence). The CDR3 sequence is 14 residues long. This sequence was found in a human donor with alopecia areata. The sequencing here drew on CD4+ T cells sorted from blood, taken at week 0. The genes are TRBV6-6 and TRBJ2-4, with 7 bases that match TRBD2. The CDR3 coding sequence is TGTGCCAGCAGTTTCCCCGGGGAGGGGATGAGTCAGTACTTC. This translates into CASSFPGEGMSQYF.